These T cell receptor beta chains were read from a single sample in a study of cytomegalovirus exposure and HLA in healthy donors. Data came from immunoSEQ multiplex PCR; TCRdb stores just in-frame clones and leaves some out. The data show roughly 100,000 clones, roughly 66% seen once. Source material: PBMCs. These receptors were collected from a woman in her forties or fifties in good health and CMV-seronegative. CDR3s include the opening cysteine and the closing phenylalanine or tryptophan. The D gene is left open where the match is weak. The listing skips clone size in some rows; elsewhere it reads once, few, many or a size class.

TRBV6-5	-	-	TRBJ1-6	CASSYMGSSYNSPLHF	TGTGCCAGCAGTTACATGGGGAGCTCCTATAATTCACCCCTCCACTTT
TRBV5-1	-	-	TRBJ2-2	CASSVQGGGTGELFF	TGCGCCAGCAGCGTACAGGGTGGTGGAACCGGGGAGCTGTTTTTT
TRBV4-1	once	TRBD2	TRBJ2-7	CASSQAGGSHYEQYF	TGCGCCAGCAGCCAAGCGGGAGGTTCTCACTACGAGCAGTACTTC
TRBV4-1	-	TRBD2	TRBJ2-2	CASTIAGANTGELFF	TGCGCCAGCACCATAGCGGGAGCCAACACCGGGGAGCTGTTTTTT
TRBV28	-	TRBD1	TRBJ2-2	CASSPTQYRDRSNTGELFF	TGTGCCAGCAGTCCGACACAATACCGGGACAGATCGAACACCGGGGAGCTGTTTTTT
TRBV10-2	few	TRBD2	TRBJ2-5	CASSDAGTSANF	TGCGCCAGCAGCGATGCCGGGACTAGCGCAAACTTC
TRBV9	few	-	TRBJ2-2	CASSAGSGTGELFF	TGTGCCAGCAGCGCCGGAAGCGGCACCGGGGAGCTGTTTTTT
TRBV7-9	-	TRBD1	TRBJ1-4	CASSTKDRDDEKLFF	TGTGCCAGCAGCACAAAAGACAGGGATGACGAAAAACTGTTTTTT
TRBV19	once	-	TRBJ2-7	CASITETYEQYF	TGTGCCAGCATTACCGAGACTTACGAGCAGTACTTC
TRBV4-1	-	-	TRBJ2-7	CASSQGTGMDEQYF	TGCGCCAGCAGCCAAGGAACAGGCATGGACGAGCAGTACTTC
TRBV5-5	few	TRBD2	TRBJ2-2	CASLPGASGSHGELFF	TGTGCCAGCCTTCCGGGCGCTAGCGGGAGCCACGGGGAGCTGTTTTTT
TRBV6-4	-	-	TRBJ2-1	CASSVRGGSYNEQFF	TGTGCCAGCAGTGTCCGGGGTGGGTCCTACAATGAGCAGTTCTTC
TRBV18	-	TRBD1	TRBJ1-5	CASFQDRGQPQHF	TGTGCCAGCTTTCAAGACAGGGGTCAGCCCCAGCATTTT
TRBV6-5	-	-	TRBJ2-5	CASTNRAEETQYF	TGTGCCAGCACGAACAGGGCAGAAGAGACCCAGTACTTC
TRBV10-3	-	TRBD1	TRBJ2-3	CAITRQGTFTDTQYF	TGTGCCATCACCCGACAGGGGACTTTCACAGATACGCAGTATTTT
TRBV10-1	-	TRBD2	TRBJ2-1	CASSGGGVTDEQFF	TGCGCCAGCAGTGGCGGGGGGGTTACCGATGAGCAGTTCTTC
TRBV30	few	-	TRBJ1-5	CAWSQNRDQPQHF	TGTGCCTGGAGTCAAAATCGAGATCAGCCCCAGCATTTT
TRBV19	-	TRBD2	TRBJ2-1	CASRKGLAEYNEQFF	TGTGCCAGTAGAAAGGGACTAGCGGAGTACAATGAGCAGTTCTTC
TRBV10-3	-	-	TRBJ2-7	CAISEGREYEQYF	TGTGCCATCAGTGAGGGTCGCGAGTACGAGCAGTACTTC
TRBV5-1	few	TRBD1	TRBJ2-7	CASSPRQGSSYEQYF	TGCGCCAGCAGCCCAAGACAGGGAAGCTCCTACGAGCAGTACTTC
TRBV2	-	-	TRBJ1-6	CASTAEVSYNSPLHF	TGTGCCAGCACCGCGGAGGTCTCCTATAATTCACCCCTCCACTTT
TRBV4-1	-	TRBD2	TRBJ2-1	CASSRSERGLYNEQFF	TGCGCCAGCAGCCGGTCGGAGCGGGGACTATACAATGAGCAGTTCTTC
TRBV28	-	TRBD2	TRBJ2-1	CASSGWTRREQFF	TGTGCCAGCAGTGGTTGGACTAGACGTGAGCAGTTCTTC
TRBV5-1	few	-	TRBJ2-3	CASRRDYTNTDTQYF	TGCGCCAGCAGACGAGACTATACGAACACAGATACGCAGTATTTT
TRBV6-6	-	TRBD1	TRBJ2-7	CASSYPWDRGLREQYF	TGTGCCAGCAGTTACCCCTGGGACAGGGGGCTCCGCGAGCAGTACTTC
TRBV29-1	few	TRBD2	TRBJ2-7	CSVDMAPGGDEQYF	TGCAGCGTTGATATGGCACCGGGGGGGGACGAGCAGTACTTC
TRBV29-1	-	-	TRBJ1-1	CSVQMAENTEAFF	TGCAGCGTCCAAATGGCAGAGAACACTGAAGCTTTCTTT
TRBV28	-	TRBD1	TRBJ1-2	CASSSRQGAGGYTF	TGTGCCAGCAGTTCACGACAGGGGGCAGGAGGCTACACCTTC
TRBV29-1	once	-	TRBJ2-7	CSVLWVQGMHEQYF	TGCAGCGTCTTGTGGGTTCAGGGGATGCACGAGCAGTACTTC
TRBV27	-	TRBD1	TRBJ2-1	CASSPGQGINEQFF	TGTGCCAGCAGCCCGGGACAGGGGATCAATGAGCAGTTCTTC
TRBV7-2	-	-	TRBJ2-5	CASRVGFPETQYF	TGTGCCAGCCGGGTTGGGTTCCCGGAGACCCAGTACTTC
TRBV7-2	-	-	TRBJ2-7	CASSLTSSYEQYF	TGTGCCAGCAGCCTTACTAGCTCCTACGAGCAGTACTTC
TRBV19	-	-	TRBJ1-5	CASSIARHNQPQHF	TGTGCCAGTAGTATCGCCAGACACAATCAGCCCCAGCATTTT
TRBV6-1	-	-	TRBJ2-7	CASSGGQIYEQYF	TGTGCCAGCAGTGGCGGACAGATCTACGAGCAGTACTTC
TRBV21-1	-	-	TRBJ1-6	CASSNLLDRVGSPLHF	TGTGCCAGCAGCAACCTCCTTGACAGGGTCGGTTCACCCCTCCACTTT
TRBV10-3	few	-	TRBJ1-1	CAISSQENTEAFF	TGTGCCATCAGTTCACAGGAGAACACTGAAGCTTTCTTT
TRBV10-3	once	TRBD1	TRBJ1-6	CAISDRDRDSPLHF	TGTGCCATCAGTGACAGGGACAGAGATTCACCCCTCCACTTT
TRBV7-2	-	-	TRBJ2-5	CASSFNQGFQETQYF	TGTGCCAGCAGCTTTAACCAGGGCTTCCAAGAGACCCAGTACTTC
TRBV5-1	-	TRBD2	TRBJ2-7	CASSGLAGERSFEQYF	TGCGCCAGCAGCGGACTAGCGGGAGAAAGGTCCTTCGAGCAGTACTTC
TRBV18	-	-	TRBJ2-7	CASSPPAMTYEQYF	TGTGCCAGCTCACCACCCGCGATGACCTACGAGCAGTACTTC
TRBV10-2	-	TRBD1	TRBJ2-7	CASSNPGQGFYEQYF	TGCGCCAGCAGCAATCCGGGACAGGGATTCTACGAGCAGTACTTC
TRBV27	-	TRBD2	TRBJ2-3	CASSLAGGTDTQYF	TGTGCCAGCAGTTTAGCGGGGGGCACAGATACGCAGTATTTT
TRBV27	-	TRBD1	TRBJ2-7	CASSSRTGSFYEQYF	TGTGCCAGCAGTTCACGGACAGGGAGTTTCTACGAGCAGTACTTC
TRBV5-1	-	TRBD1	TRBJ2-3	CASSAGQGADTQYF	TGCGCCAGCAGCGCGGGACAGGGAGCAGATACGCAGTATTTT
TRBV4-1	-	TRBD2	TRBJ2-2	CASSQIAGGYTGELFF	TGCGCCAGCAGCCAAATAGCGGGGGGGTACACCGGGGAGCTGTTTTTT
TRBV5-4	-	-	TRBJ2-7	CASSENTGLAPYEQYF	TGTGCCAGCAGCGAAAACACAGGGCTTGCCCCCTACGAGCAGTACTTC
TRBV5-1	-	TRBD1	TRBJ2-2	CASSWNRGKLNTGELFF	TGCGCCAGCAGCTGGAACAGGGGGAAGTTGAACACCGGGGAGCTGTTTTTT
TRBV27	few	TRBD2	TRBJ2-1	CASSFTSGNEQFF	TGTGCCAGCAGTTTCACTAGCGGGAATGAGCAGTTCTTC
TRBV5-4	-	TRBD1	TRBJ2-4	CASSTGQNKNIQYF	TGTGCCAGCAGCACGGGACAGAACAAAAACATTCAGTACTTC
TRBV7-2	-	-	TRBJ1-2	CASSLERGGFGYTF	TGTGCCAGCAGCTTAGAAAGAGGCGGGTTTGGCTACACCTTC
TRBV11-2	-	-	TRBJ1-2	CASSLSPQTGYRMLGYTF	TGTGCCAGCAGCTTAAGCCCTCAAACAGGGTACCGCATGTTAGGCTACACCTTC